What follows is one T cell receptor beta chain and its context. Its target is not known. The sample originates from a study of blood T cells in healthy people across ages. The V gene's germline CDR1 is SGHTA and CDR2 FQGNSA. Trimming left V 2 bases short and J 4 bases short, with 17 bases between. There are 16 residues in the CDR3. Each sample gave at least 6.5 million isolated PBMCs. Study-level results: Strong correlation was found linking TCR beta diversity to naive T cell percentage.

Alongside a J-beta primer mix, a sample-barcoded 5' primer served in a second PCR lasting about 7 to 11 cycles. TCRdb reprocessed the 5' RACE reads with MiXCR, giving one entry per CDR3 protein. The sample consists of around 970,000 distinct CDR3 sequences, roughly 50% of them appearing once. The chain has TRBV7-2 and TRBJ1-2, with D maybe TRBD1 (5 bases). The receptor comes from a woman in her sixties in good health. Sequences were obtained from blood. CDR3 in amino acids: CASSLIWQGDSYGYTF. The CDR3 DNA is TGTGCCAGCAGCTTAATTTGGCAGGGCGACTCCTATGGCTACACCTTC.